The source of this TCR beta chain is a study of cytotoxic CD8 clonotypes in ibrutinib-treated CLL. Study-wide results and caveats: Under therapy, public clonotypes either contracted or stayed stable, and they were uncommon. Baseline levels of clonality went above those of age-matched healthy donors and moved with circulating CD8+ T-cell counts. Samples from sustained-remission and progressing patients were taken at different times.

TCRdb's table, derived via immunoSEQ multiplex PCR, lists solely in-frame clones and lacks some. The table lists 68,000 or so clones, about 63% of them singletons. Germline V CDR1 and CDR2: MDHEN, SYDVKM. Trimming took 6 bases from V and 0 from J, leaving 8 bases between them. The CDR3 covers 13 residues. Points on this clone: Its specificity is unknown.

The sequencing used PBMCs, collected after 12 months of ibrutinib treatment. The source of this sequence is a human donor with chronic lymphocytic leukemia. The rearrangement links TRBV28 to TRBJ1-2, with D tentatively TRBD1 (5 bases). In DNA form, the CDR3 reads TGTGCCAGCAGCCAGGGACCTAACTATGGCTACACCTTC. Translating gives CASSQGPNYGYTF.